These 8 T cell receptor beta chains share one sample of origin, sequenced in a study of T cell repertoires in cytomegalovirus infection. TCRdb independently ran MiXCR on the reads; one entry per CDR3 protein. The repertoire holds fewer than 1,000,000 distinct CDR3 sequences, with around 32% as singletons. For these TCRs, the target antigens are not known. The sample here was cultured CD8+ T cells from PBMCs, taken from culture after CMV antigen stimulation. The receptors here all came from a human donor in good health (CMV status not recorded). Some clones in this sample may be carry-over from other donors' samples.

There are many counts of this clonotype. This rearrangement joins TRBV7-6 to TRBJ2-5; TRBD1 aligns across 10 bases. The germline V gene encodes CDR1 SGHVS and CDR2 FNYEAQ. V shed 5 bases and J 4 bases; nucleotides not matched to a gene: 7. The CDR3 runs 15 residues. CDR3 nucleotide sequence: TGTGCCAGCAGCCCCCTGGACAGGGGGGTAGAGACCCAGTACTTC. It codes for CASSPLDRGVETQYF.

This CDR3 is CASSTGGGGYEQYV. Here the CDR3 DNA reads TGTGCCAGCAGCACGGGAGGGGGTGGGTACGAGCAGTACGTC. The chain recombines TRBV6-1 with TRBJ2-7; 8 nucleotides agree with TRBD2. After removal of 6 bases from V and 4 bases from J, the junction contained 8 bases not matched to a gene. Germline loops: CDR1 MNHNS, CDR2 SASEGT. CDR3 length equals 14 residues.

This clonotype was seen many times. The J gene is TRBJ2-1, the V gene TRBV7-8; perhaps TRBD1 as D (6 bases). The CDR3 extends over 16 amino acids. Germline loops: CDR1 SGHVS, CDR2 FQNEAQ. V was pared by 3 bases and J by 6 bases, with 18 bases between. The chain's CDR3 is CASSFVGTTYSNEQFF. The CDR3 DNA reads as TGTGCCAGCAGCTTCGTCGGGACAACGTACTCCAATGAGCAGTTCTTC.

The V and J genes are TRBV7-9 and TRBJ2-3, with a possible D match to TRBD2 (5 bases). The CDR3 runs to 15 residues. V was cut by 8 bases and J by 0 bases, with 15 bases left in between. The germline V gene encodes CDR1 SEHNR and CDR2 FQNEAQ (reference sequence). The DNA of the CDR3 is TGTGCCAGCGGCCCCCCCGGGGTTAGCACAGATACGCAGTATTTT. Protein sequence: CASGPPGVSTDTQYF.

The rearrangement links TRBV7-9 to TRBJ2-7, with D uncertain. Germline CDR1 reads SEHNR; CDR2 reads FQNEAQ (reference sequence). The ends were cut back, 4 bases at V and 4 bases at J, with 8 bases in the middle. CDR3 length: 12 residues. In DNA form, the CDR3 reads TGTGCCAGCAGCTCAGACGATTACGAGCAGTACTTC. Encoded protein: CASSSDDYEQYF.

The V and J genes are TRBV12-3 or TRBV12-4 and TRBJ1-5; D uncertain. The V end was cut by 11 bases, the J end by 0 bases, with 17 bases between. The CDR3 sequence is 15 residues long. CDR3 amino acids: CAGLPSVYSNQPQHF. DNA of the CDR3: TGTGCCGGCCTCCCCAGTGTGTATAGCAATCAGCCCCAGCATTTT.

This clonotype has at least ten counts. V and J are TRBV7-6 and TRBJ2-1, with D possibly being TRBD2 (6 bases). CDR1 is SGHVS and CDR2 is FNYEAQ in the germline V gene. The V end lost 4 bases, the J end lost 7 bases, and 8 bases lay between the germline ends. The CDR3 is 12 residues long. In DNA, the CDR3 is TGTGCCAGCAGCTCTGGGGGGAATGAGCAGTTCTTC. Encoded protein: CASSSGGNEQFF.

The genes are TRBV11-2 and TRBJ2-2; D uncertain. V shed 3 bases and J shed 10 bases, with 12 bases lying between them. CDR3 length: 13 residues. Germline V gene sequence: CDR1 SGHAT, CDR2 FQNNGV. The CDR3 region is CASSFLGSEELFF. The CDR3 DNA reads TGTGCCAGCAGCTTTTTAGGGTCAGAGGAGCTGTTTTTT.